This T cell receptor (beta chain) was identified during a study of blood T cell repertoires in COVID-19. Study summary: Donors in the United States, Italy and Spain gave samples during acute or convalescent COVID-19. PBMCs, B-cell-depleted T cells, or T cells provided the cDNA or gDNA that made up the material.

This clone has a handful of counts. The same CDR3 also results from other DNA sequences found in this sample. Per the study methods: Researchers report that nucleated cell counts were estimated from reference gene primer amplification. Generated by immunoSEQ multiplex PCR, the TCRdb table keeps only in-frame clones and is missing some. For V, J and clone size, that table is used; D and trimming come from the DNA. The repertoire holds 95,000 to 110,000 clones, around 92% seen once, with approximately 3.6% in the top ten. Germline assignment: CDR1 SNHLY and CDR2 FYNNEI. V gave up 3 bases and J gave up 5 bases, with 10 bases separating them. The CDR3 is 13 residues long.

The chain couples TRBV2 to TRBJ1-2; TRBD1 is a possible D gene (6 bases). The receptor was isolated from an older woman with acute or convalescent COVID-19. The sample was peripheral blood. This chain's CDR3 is CASSDRGGYGYTF. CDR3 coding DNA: TGTGCCAGCAGTGACAGGGGAGGGTATGGCTACACCTTC.